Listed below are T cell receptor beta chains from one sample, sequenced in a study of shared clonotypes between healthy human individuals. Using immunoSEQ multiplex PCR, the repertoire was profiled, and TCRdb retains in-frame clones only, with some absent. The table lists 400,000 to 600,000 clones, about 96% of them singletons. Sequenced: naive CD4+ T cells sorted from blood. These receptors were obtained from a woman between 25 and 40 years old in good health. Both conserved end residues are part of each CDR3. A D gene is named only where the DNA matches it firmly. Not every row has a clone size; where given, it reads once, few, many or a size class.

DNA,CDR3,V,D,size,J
TGTGCCAGCAGCCTGGGACAGGGTTTGAGCAATGAGCAGTTCTTC,CASSLGQGLSNEQFF,TRBV11-1,TRBD1,NA,TRBJ2-1
TGTGCCAGCAGCCAAGAGGGGACTAGTCGTGTGGGAACAGATACGCAGTATTTT,CASSQEGTSRVGTDTQYF,TRBV4-2,TRBD2,NA,TRBJ2-3
TGTGCCAGCAGCCAAGGCCGCAGTTACTACGAGCAGTACTTC,CASSQGRSYYEQYF,TRBV14,NA,NA,TRBJ2-7
TGTGCCAGCAGAAAGGATTTAGCCAAAAACATTCAGTACTTC,CASRKDLAKNIQYF,TRBV28,NA,NA,TRBJ2-4
TGTGCCAGCAACAGGGTGGGCACTGAAGCTTTCTTT,CASNRVGTEAFF,TRBV6-6,NA,NA,TRBJ1-1
TGTGCCAGCGGGGAGTCCTACAATGAGCAGTTCTTC,CASGESYNEQFF,TRBV28,NA,NA,TRBJ2-1
TGTGCCAGCAGTCTCCTAGAGTACGAGACCCAGTACTTC,CASSLLEYETQYF,TRBV27,NA,NA,TRBJ2-5
TGTGCCAGCAGCTTAGTCGGGGTGTCCGGGGAGCTGTTTTTT,CASSLVGVSGELFF,TRBV7-9,NA,once,TRBJ2-2
TGCGCCAGCAGCCAAGACGACTATCGCGAGCAGTACTTC,CASSQDDYREQYF,TRBV4-1,NA,NA,TRBJ2-7
TGTGCCAGCAGCTTAGTCGGACAGGGGAATTCACCCCTCCACTTT,CASSLVGQGNSPLHF,TRBV7-2,TRBD1,NA,TRBJ1-6
TGTGCCAGCAGCTTATCTCAGTTCGGCTACACCTTC,CASSLSQFGYTF,TRBV7-9,NA,once,TRBJ1-2
TGTGGATCGCAGAGGCCCTCCTACGAGCAGTACTTC,CGSQRPSYEQYF,TRBV28,NA,NA,TRBJ2-7
TGTGCCAGCAGCTATCGGGGGACAGGGTTCACAGATACGCAGTATTTT,CASSYRGTGFTDTQYF,TRBV7-9,TRBD1,NA,TRBJ2-3
TGTGCCAGCAGTTACCTCGGGGCGACAGAAGCTTTCTTT,CASSYLGATEAFF,TRBV6-6,NA,NA,TRBJ1-1
TGTGCCACTAGTGGTGGAGTCTCCTACGAGCAGTACTTC,CATSGGVSYEQYF,TRBV7-9,NA,NA,TRBJ2-7
TGTGCCAGCAGCTTAACCCCGACTAGCGGGGCGTACGAGCAGTACTTC,CASSLTPTSGAYEQYF,TRBV4-2,TRBD2,NA,TRBJ2-7
TGTGCCATCAGTGGGGACACACCCTACGAGCAGTACTTC,CAISGDTPYEQYF,TRBV10-3,NA,NA,TRBJ2-7
TGTGCCAGCAGTTTCGACGGTAATAGCAATCAGCCCCAGCATTTT,CASSFDGNSNQPQHF,TRBV6-5,NA,once,TRBJ1-5
TGTGCCAGCAGCTTATCCCGGTGGTACGAGCAGTACTTC,CASSLSRWYEQYF,TRBV7-2,NA,NA,TRBJ2-7
TGTGCCAGCAGCTTAGGGCCAAACAGGGACACTGAAGCTTTCTTT,CASSLGPNRDTEAFF,TRBV7-8,NA,NA,TRBJ1-1
TGTGCCAGCAGCTTAGCTGGGGAGTCTGGCTACACCTTC,CASSLAGESGYTF,TRBV11-2,NA,NA,TRBJ1-2
TGTGCCAGCTCACCTCTGGCGGGTTTCGGCACTGAAGCTTTCTTT,CASSPLAGFGTEAFF,TRBV18,NA,once,TRBJ1-1
TGTGCCAGCAGTCCTGGGGGACCATTAGCTGATACGCAGTATTTT,CASSPGGPLADTQYF,TRBV28,NA,NA,TRBJ2-3
TGTGCCAGCAGTTTGGTCCCGGGACAGGACGTCTCGTTC,CASSLVPGQDVSF,TRBV27,TRBD1,once,TRBJ2-7
TGTGCCAGCAGTTTAAGGGTTATCACTGGAAACACCATATATTTT,CASSLRVITGNTIYF,TRBV28,NA,once,TRBJ1-3
TGTGCCAGCAGTGATCCTTATAGCAATCAGCCCCAGCATTTT,CASSDPYSNQPQHF,TRBV2,NA,NA,TRBJ1-5
TGTGCCAGCAGCTTAATTTTCCGGGAGAGGGGCGGGGAGCTGTTTTTT,CASSLIFRERGGELFF,TRBV7-2,NA,NA,TRBJ2-2
TGCGCCAGCAGCTTGGGGGCGGGGCACAATGAGCAGTTCTTC,CASSLGAGHNEQFF,TRBV5-1,NA,NA,TRBJ2-1
TGTGCCAGCAGCTCCTCCGCTGGGCTAGCGGGATACACCGGGGAGCTGTTTTTT,CASSSSAGLAGYTGELFF,TRBV28,TRBD2,NA,TRBJ2-2
TGCGCCAGCAGCTTGGTATCAGGGCGAGAGAACACTGAAGCTTTCTTT,CASSLVSGRENTEAFF,TRBV5-1,NA,NA,TRBJ1-1
TGTGCCAGCAGTCCCGGGACTAGCGTCTACGAGCAGTACTTC,CASSPGTSVYEQYF,TRBV5-4,TRBD2,NA,TRBJ2-7
TGTGCCAGCAGATCGGGGGAAAGGGCAGAGACCCAGTACTTC,CASRSGERAETQYF,TRBV28,NA,NA,TRBJ2-5
TGTGCCAGCATTCGGGCTAGCGGGAGTCCCGAGCAGTACTTC,CASIRASGSPEQYF,TRBV6-6,TRBD2,once,TRBJ2-7
TGTGCCAGCAGTGAAGACATGGACGGAGGCGAGCAGTACTTC,CASSEDMDGGEQYF,TRBV6-1,NA,NA,TRBJ2-7
TGTGCCAGCAGCTCCAGCGTCTCCTACGAGCAGTACTTC,CASSSSVSYEQYF,TRBV11-2,NA,NA,TRBJ2-7
TGTGCCAGCAGTTCGGTCCCGACTAGCGGGCAGCAGTACTTC,CASSSVPTSGQQYF,TRBV28,TRBD2,NA,TRBJ2-5
TGTGCCAGCAGTTACCCGAGTGGGGTTAACACCGGGGAGCTGTTTTTT,CASSYPSGVNTGELFF,TRBV6-5,NA,NA,TRBJ2-2
TGTGCCAGCAGCTCCCCTCGCGGAGGGAGTTACGAGCAGTACTTC,CASSSPRGGSYEQYF,TRBV7-9,NA,NA,TRBJ2-7
TGTGCCAGCAGTTACCGGGGAGGGGCGGGAGAAAAACTGTTTTTT,CASSYRGGAGEKLFF,TRBV6-5,NA,NA,TRBJ1-4
TGTGCCAGCAGCCCCCGGACGAGAAGTTACGAGCAGTACTTC,CASSPRTRSYEQYF,TRBV7-9,NA,NA,TRBJ2-7
TGTGCCAGCAGCCTAAGCTCCTACAATGAGCAGTTCTTC,CASSLSSYNEQFF,TRBV7-3,NA,NA,TRBJ2-1
TGTGCCAGTAGTCCCCAGGGGAGGATGATCACAGATACGCAGTATTTT,CASSPQGRMITDTQYF,TRBV19,NA,NA,TRBJ2-3
TGCGCCAGCAGCTACCAATTGAGCTCCTACAATGAGCAGTTCTTC,CASSYQLSSYNEQFF,TRBV5-1,NA,NA,TRBJ2-1